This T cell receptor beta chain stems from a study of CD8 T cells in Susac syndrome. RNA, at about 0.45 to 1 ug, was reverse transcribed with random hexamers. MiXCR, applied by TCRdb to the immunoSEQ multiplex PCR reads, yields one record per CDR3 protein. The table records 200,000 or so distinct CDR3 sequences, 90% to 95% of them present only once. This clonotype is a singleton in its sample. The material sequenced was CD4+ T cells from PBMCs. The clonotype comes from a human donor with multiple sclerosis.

The CDR3 region is CASSLRTENYGYTF. DNA of the CDR3: TGCGCCAGCAGCTTACGGACAGAAAACTATGGCTACACCTTC. The chain carries TRBV5-1 and TRBJ1-2; D possibly corresponds to TRBD1 (6 bases). Germline-derived CDR1 and CDR2 are SGHRS and YFSETQ. Trimming removed 2 bases at V and 2 bases at J, with 10 bases between. The CDR3 length is 14 residues. Full variable domain (missing parts from reference TRBV5-1 and TRBJ1-2): KAGVTQTPRYLIKTRGQQVTLSCSPISGHRSVSWYQQTPGQGLQFLFEYFSETQRNKGNFPGRFSGRQFSNSRSEMNVSTLELGDSALYLCASSLRTENYGYTFGSGTRLTVV.